Listed below are T cell receptor beta chains from one sample, sequenced in a study of cytomegalovirus exposure and HLA in healthy donors. Measured with immunoSEQ multiplex PCR; TCRdb has only the in-frame clones, and not every one. The repertoire consists of over 70,000 clones, with 77% occurring once and the leading ten covering roughly 3.2%. The sequenced material came from PBMCs. The receptor set was obtained from a man aged 50-60 years in good health and CMV-seropositive. The CDR3 runs from the conserved cysteine through the conserved F or W. The D gene is left open where the match is weak. Only some rows state a clone size, as once, few, many or a class for expanded clones.

TRBJ2-1 | TRBD2 | few | TRBV4-2 | CASSQDSFRTSGRAVSDEQFF | TGTGCCAGCAGCCAAGATTCGTTCAGGACTAGCGGGAGGGCCGTCTCGGATGAGCAGTTCTTC
TRBJ2-5 | NA | NA | TRBV9 | CASSVTGYQETQYF | TGTGCCAGCAGCGTAACCGGGTACCAAGAGACCCAGTACTTC
TRBJ1-2 | NA | once | TRBV11-2 | CASSLVVRRGSGYTF | TGTGCCAGCAGCTTAGTGGTCAGACGCGGGTCGGGCTACACCTTC
TRBJ2-2 | NA | once | TRBV7-2 | CASRDSYGELFF | TGTGCCAGCAGGGACAGCTACGGGGAGCTGTTTTTT
TRBJ2-7 | TRBD2 | NA | TRBV7-9 | CASSRGLPSYEQYF | TGTGCCAGCAGCCGGGGACTACCTTCCTACGAGCAGTACTTC
TRBJ2-1 | NA | few | TRBV4-2 | CASSQEWSFSYNEQFF | TGTGCCAGCAGCCAAGAGTGGAGTTTCTCCTACAATGAGCAGTTCTTC
TRBJ2-2 | NA | NA | TRBV7-3 | CASSQGGGLRNTGELFF | TGTGCCAGCAGCCAGGGAGGCGGATTACGGAACACCGGGGAGCTGTTTTTT
TRBJ2-7 | TRBD2 | NA | TRBV27 | CASSEPRTSSYEQYF | TGTGCCAGCAGTGAACCCCGGACTAGCAGCTACGAGCAGTACTTC
TRBJ2-7 | TRBD2 | NA | TRBV11-3 | CASSLAGLAIEQYF | TGTGCCAGCAGCTTAGCGGGACTAGCCATCGAGCAGTACTTC
TRBJ2-5 | NA | NA | TRBV4-1 | CASSQEWDNQETQYF | TGCGCCAGCAGCCAAGAATGGGACAACCAAGAGACCCAGTACTTC
TRBJ2-1 | NA | few | TRBV11-2 | CASSLAGPMGGPYNEQFF | TGTGCCAGCAGCTTAGCGGGCCCGATGGGGGGTCCCTACAATGAGCAGTTCTTC
TRBJ2-3 | TRBD2 | few | TRBV7-8 | CASSLGAALARRMGTDTQYF | TGTGCCAGCAGCTTAGGAGCGGCACTAGCGAGGAGGATGGGTACAGATACGCAGTATTTT
TRBJ1-1 | NA | few | TRBV30 | CAWTRTGLPNTEAFF | TGTGCCTGGACCAGAACAGGCCTACCGAACACTGAAGCTTTCTTT
TRBJ2-1 | TRBD2 | NA | TRBV27 | CASSLFGLAGAGSYNEQFF | TGTGCCAGCAGTTTATTCGGACTAGCGGGAGCCGGGTCCTACAATGAGCAGTTCTTC
TRBJ2-1 | TRBD2 | NA | TRBV12-5 | CASGSPGAGVSVEQFF | TGTGCTAGTGGTTCTCCTGGGGCGGGAGTATCGGTTGAGCAGTTCTTC
TRBJ2-7 | NA | few | TRBV18 | CASSPSRGHEQYF | TGTGCCAGCTCACCGTCCAGGGGCCACGAGCAGTACTTC
TRBJ2-1 | TRBD2 | NA | TRBV7-3 | CASSLLAARQSSYNEQFF | TGTGCCAGCAGCCTCCTAGCGGCCCGTCAAAGCTCCTACAATGAGCAGTTCTTC
TRBJ2-3 | NA | NA | TRBV14 | CASSRLSSDTQYF | TGTGCCAGCAGCCGACTATCGTCAGATACGCAGTATTTT
TRBJ2-3 | TRBD1 | NA | TRBV5-4 | CASSGRTGTRGDDTQYF | TGTGCCAGCAGCGGGCGGACAGGGACAAGAGGGGATGATACGCAGTATTTT
TRBJ2-5 | NA | NA | TRBV7-7 | CASSPSGTPETQYF | TGTGCTAGCAGTCCCTCCGGGACACCAGAGACCCAGTACTTC
TRBJ2-1 | NA | few | TRBV2 | CASSPRGQHEQFF | TGTGCCAGCAGTCCACGAGGCCAGCATGAGCAGTTCTTC
TRBJ2-3 | NA | NA | TRBV5-1 | CASSLTDTQYF | TGCGCCAGCAGTCTAACAGATACGCAGTATTTT
TRBJ1-2 | TRBD1 | NA | TRBV2 | CASSGRTGDYGYTF | TGTGCCAGCAGTGGGAGGACAGGGGACTATGGCTACACCTTC
TRBJ1-4 | NA | NA | TRBV7-9 | CASSLTDSNEKLFF | TGTGCCAGCAGCTTGACGGACAGTAATGAAAAACTGTTTTTT